Following are 31 T cell receptor beta chains from one sample sequenced in a study of blood T cell repertoires in COVID-19. Method: immunoSEQ multiplex PCR; TCRdb's copy keeps in-frame clones and lacks some. The sample lists 50,000 to 75,000 clones; about nine tenths were seen once. Sequenced material: peripheral blood. These receptors all come from a human donor in a cohort sampled during active COVID-19.

This chain joins TRBV18 and TRBJ1-2; TRBD1 is a possible D gene (6 bases). Deletions cut 6 bases from V and 2 bases from J, with 25 bases between. This CDR3 has 18 amino acids. From germline, CDR1 is KGHSH and CDR2 LQKENI. CDR3 loop: CASSSNRDRSPQNYGYTF. The DNA for the CDR3 is TGTGCCAGCTCCAGCAACAGGGACCGGAGCCCACAGAACTATGGCTACACCTTC.

The chain links TRBV18 to TRBJ1-2; no clear D gene. Trimming took 2 bases from V and 2 from J, leaving 15 bases between them. Germline V lookup: CDR1 KGHSH, CDR2 LQKENI. This CDR3 spans 16 amino acids. The CDR3 DNA is TGTGCCAGCTCACCAACGATAGGTGGCGGCAACTATGGCTACACCTTC. Translating gives CASSPTIGGGNYGYTF.

This rearrangement joins TRBV28 to TRBJ2-7; TRBD1 matches at 8 bases. Germline V gene sequence: CDR1 MDHEN, CDR2 SYDVKM. The CDR3 covers 15 residues. With V trimmed by 4 bases and J by 4 bases, 9 bases remained unmatched. The CDR3 DNA reads as TGTGCCAGCAGTTCACATCCCGGGACAGGATACGAGCAGTACTTC. Protein: CASSSHPGTGYEQYF. Together with reference TRBV28 and TRBJ2-7, the CDR3 gives the full variable domain: DVKVTQSSRYLVKRTGEKVFLECVQDMDHENMFWYRQDPGLGLRLIYFSYDVKMKEKGDIPEGYSVSREKKERFSLILESASTNQTSMYLCASSSHPGTGYEQYFGPGTRLTVT.

The genes are TRBV19 and TRBJ1-5; 9 bases fit TRBD1. The CDR3 length is 17 residues. CDR1 and CDR2 (germline): LNHDA, SQIVND (reference sequence). The V and J ends lost 1 base and 9 bases, in that order; junction bases with no gene match: 13. CDR3 DNA: TGTGCCAGTAGTATAGCGATGGGACAGGGAGGGCTAGGGCCCCAGCATTTT. Residues: CASSIAMGQGGLGPQHF.

V and J are TRBV5-1 and TRBJ2-1; TRBD1 matches at 10 bases. Germline assignment: CDR1 SGHRS and CDR2 YFSETQ. CDR3 length equals 14 residues. The V and J ends lost 5 bases and 4 bases, in that order; junction bases with no gene match: 3. The CDR3 sequence: CASRQDRGYNEQFF. The CDR3 bases are TGCGCCAGCAGACAGGACAGGGGGTACAATGAGCAGTTCTTC.

The chain combines TRBV21-1 with TRBJ2-1; the listed D gene, TRBD1, was not tested against the DNA. TRBV21-1 is given as a pseudogene. This CDR3 is 16 amino acids long. The CDR3 loop reads CASSKVETGIINEQFF. DNA of the CDR3: TGTGCCAGCAGCAAAGTCGAGACAGGGATTATCAATGAGCAGTTCTTC.

The chain employs TRBV18 and TRBJ2-1; TRBD1 might be the D (6 bases). Germline V lookup: CDR1 KGHSH, CDR2 LQKENI. The CDR3 consists of 18 residues. V was shortened by 0 bases and J by 4 bases, with 19 bases between the two germline ends. The CDR3 is CASSPPGFGGRQYNEQFF. The CDR3 DNA sequence: TGTGCCAGCTCACCACCGGGTTTTGGGGGCAGGCAATACAATGAGCAGTTCTTC.

The chain carries TRBV7-2 and TRBJ2-7; 8 nucleotides align to TRBD1. Looked up from germline, CDR1 is SGHTA and CDR2 is FQGNSA. V shed 5 bases, J shed 5 bases, and the junction held 11 bases outside the gene matches. CDR3 length equals 15 residues. The CDR3 loop reads CASSLDRGVRNEQYF. The CDR3 nucleotides read TGTGCCAGCAGCCTCGACAGGGGAGTTCGAAACGAGCAGTACTTC.

This clone was seen a few times. This sequence joins TRBV28 and TRBJ1-4; D may be TRBD1 (5 bases). CDR1 is MDHEN and CDR2 is SYDVKM in the germline V gene. The CDR3 consists of 15 residues. V gave up 7 bases and J gave up 4 bases, with 16 bases separating them. The CDR3 spells CASTLMGGYNEKLFF. The CDR3 DNA sequence: TGTGCCAGCACCCTAATGGGGGGGTATAATGAAAAACTGTTTTTT.

The V call is TRBV5-1, the J call TRBJ2-5, with D tentatively TRBD2 (6 bases). Trimming took 9 bases from V and 2 from J, leaving 14 bases between them. Germline values: CDR1 SGHRS, CDR2 YFSETQ. There are 13 residues in the CDR3. CDR3 amino acids: CATGTAGQETQYF. Written as DNA, the CDR3 is TGCGCCACCGGGACCGCGGGGCAAGAGACCCAGTACTTC.

The genes are TRBV3-1 (or the pseudogene TRBV3-2) and TRBJ2-7, with D perhaps TRBD2 (6 bases). Trimming pared 5 bases from V and 3 bases from J, leaving 17 bases between. CDR1 is LGHDT and CDR2 is YNNKEL in the germline V gene (reference sequence). The CDR3 contains 15 residues. CDR3 in amino acids: CASSYGSAPGYEQYF. CDR3 DNA sequence: TGTGCCAGCAGCTACGGGAGCGCCCCAGGCTACGAGCAGTACTTC.

CDR3 nucleotide sequence: TGTGCCAGCAGTGCCGGGACAGGGGGAGCTTTCTTT. Its protein is CASSAGTGGAFF. This chain joins TRBV27 and TRBJ1-1; the match to TRBD1 covers 11 bases. V lost 5 bases, J lost 10 bases, and 3 bases stayed unmatched. CDR1 and CDR2 from the germline V gene are MNHEY and SMNVEV (reference sequence). This CDR3 has 12 amino acids.

This clone was counted between two and nine times. CDR3 in DNA: TGTGCCAGCAGCTTTGCAGCGCGTTCCACTGAAGCTTTCTTT. This translates into CASSFAARSTEAFF. The chain is built from TRBV11-1 and TRBJ1-1; D gene uncertain. There are 14 residues in the CDR3. Germline-derived CDR1 and CDR2 are SGHAT and FQDESV (reference sequence). The V end was cut by 3 bases, the J end by 4 bases, with 12 bases between. Full variable domain (missing parts from reference TRBV11-1 and TRBJ1-1): EAEVAQSPRYKITEKSQAVAFWCDPISGHATLYWYRQILGQGPELLVQFQDESVVDDSQLPKDRFSAERLKGVDSTLKIQPAELGDSAMYLCASSFAARSTEAFFGQGTRLTVV.

The chain combines TRBV5-1 with TRBJ2-5; TRBD2 matches at 8 bases. The CDR3 runs 13 residues. CDR1 is SGHRS and CDR2 is YFSETQ in the germline V gene. V dropped 4 bases and J dropped 5; count of bases not matched to a gene: 4. CDR3: CASSPTSEETQYF. The CDR3 coding sequence is TGCGCCAGCAGCCCGACTAGCGAGGAGACCCAGTACTTC.

The chain links TRBV7-9 to TRBJ2-5; possibly TRBD2 for D (5 bases). The ends were cut back, 5 bases at V and 7 bases at J, with 20 bases in the middle. The CDR3 has 15 amino acids. The germline V gene encodes CDR1 SEHNR and CDR2 FQNEAQ (reference sequence). In DNA form, the CDR3 reads TGTGCCAGCAGCCGGACGACCGCCCGGGATTGGACCCAGTACTTC. Encoded protein: CASSRTTARDWTQYF.

The chain uses TRBV6-5 and TRBJ2-4; D remains unclear. The germline V gene encodes CDR1 MNHEY and CDR2 SVGAGI. With 0 bases removed from V and 7 bases from J, the gap between germline ends came to 10 bases. The CDR3 consists of 14 residues. CDR3 bases: TGTGCCAGCAGTTACTCGATGGCGGAGAACATTCAGTACTTC. It specifies CASSYSMAENIQYF.

The chain links TRBV7-8 to TRBJ2-6; D ambiguous. Germline CDR1 SGHVS, CDR2 FQNEAQ. The CDR3 spans 14 residues. The V gene lost 5 bases and the J gene lost 2 bases, with 7 bases spanning the gap. CDR3 sequence (DNA): TGTGCCAGCAGCCAGCAGGCTGGGGCCAACGTCCTGACTTTC. Translation gives CASSQQAGANVLTF.

The genes are TRBV5-4 and TRBJ2-5; TRBD1 aligns across 10 bases. Germline V lookup: CDR1 SGHNT, CDR2 YYREEE (reference sequence). The V and J ends lost 2 bases and 3 bases, in that order; junction bases with no gene match: 4. This CDR3 is built from 15 residues. In nucleotides, the CDR3 is TGTGCCAGCAGCTTTAGGACAGGGGGGGAAGAGACCCAGTACTTC. It specifies CASSFRTGGEETQYF.

The chain carries TRBV30 and TRBJ2-2, with D tentatively TRBD1 (5 bases). Germline CDR1 reads GTSNPN; CDR2 reads SVGIG (reference sequence). CDR3 size: 12 residues. V was trimmed by 0 bases and J by 7 bases, leaving 6 bases between them. The CDR3 loop is CAWSVGVGELFF. CDR3 coding DNA: TGTGCCTGGAGTGTAGGGGTCGGGGAGCTGTTTTTT.

This sequence joins TRBV7-9 and TRBJ2-3, with 10 bases lining up with TRBD2. Looked up from germline, CDR1 is SEHNR and CDR2 is FQNEAQ (reference sequence). After removal of 6 bases from V and 3 bases from J, the junction contained 6 bases not matched to a gene. The CDR3 has 15 residues. This CDR3 is CASSRWTSGTDTQYF. In DNA, the CDR3 is TGTGCCAGCAGTCGATGGACTAGCGGAACAGATACGCAGTATTTT.

This clone occurred once. V gene TRBV28 combines with J gene TRBJ2-7; D is uncertain. The CDR3 has 15 amino acids. Germline CDR1 is MDHEN and CDR2 is SYDVKM. Between the trimmed V and J ends, which lost 8 bases and 5 bases, there was a span of 22 bases. CDR3 residues: CASLGLDTFFHEQYF. CDR3 nucleotides: TGTGCCAGCCTTGGTTTAGATACTTTTTTCCACGAGCAGTACTTC. Using reference TRBV28 and TRBJ2-7 for the parts outside the CDR3, the full variable domain is DVKVTQSSRYLVKRTGEKVFLECVQDMDHENMFWYRQDPGLGLRLIYFSYDVKMKEKGDIPEGYSVSREKKERFSLILESASTNQTSMYLCASLGLDTFFHEQYFGPGTRLTVT.

The sample holds one count of this clone. V gene TRBV7-8 combines with J gene TRBJ2-1; D gene unclear. The germline CDR1 and CDR2 sequences are SGHVS and FQNEAQ. Between the trimmed V and J ends, which lost 1 base and 3 bases, there was a span of 10 bases. The CDR3 sequence is 15 residues long. DNA for the CDR3: TGTGCCAGCAGCTTAGAGCCGAGGATCTACAATGAGCAGTTCTTC. Its protein is CASSLEPRIYNEQFF.

This sequence joins TRBV18 and TRBJ2-4, with TRBD1 as a possible D gene (6 bases). The CDR3 loop spans 13 amino acids. The V end lost 5 bases, the J end lost 5 bases, and 10 bases lay between the germline ends. Germline assignment: CDR1 KGHSH and CDR2 LQKENI. CDR3 residues: CASSTGLENIQYF. The CDR3 DNA sequence: TGTGCCAGCTCAACAGGGTTGGAAAACATTCAGTACTTC. Full variable domain (rest looked up from reference TRBV18 and TRBJ2-4): NAGVMQNPRHLVRRRGQEARLRCSPMKGHSHVYWYRQLPEEGLKFMVYLQKENIIDESGMPKERFSAEFPKEGPSILRIQQVVRGDSAAYFCASSTGLENIQYFGAGTRLSVL.

The V and J genes are TRBV18 and TRBJ2-7, with TRBD1 as a possible D gene (5 bases). V was cut by 2 bases and J by 7 bases, with 9 bases left in between. From germline, CDR1 is KGHSH and CDR2 LQKENI. This CDR3 region has 12 residues. CDR3 DNA sequence: TGTGCCAGCTCACCAGCAGGGCGGGAGCAGTACTTC. This translates into CASSPAGREQYF.

V and J are TRBV19 and TRBJ1-2, with 8 bases aligning to TRBD1. The CDR3 is 15 amino acids. Trimming cost V 7 bases and J 3 bases; bases outside gene matches: 10. Germline CDR1 and CDR2: LNHDA and SQIVND (reference sequence). The CDR3 DNA sequence: TGTGCCAGTATTCCCAGGGGGCAATCGGACTATGGCTACACCTTC. This encodes CASIPRGQSDYGYTF. The full variable domain, with the rest looked up from reference TRBV19 and TRBJ1-2, is DGGITQSPKYLFRKEGQNVTLSCEQNLNHDAMYWYRQDPGQGLRLIYYSQIVNDFQKGDIAEGYSVSREKKESFPLTVTSAQKNPTAFYLCASIPRGQSDYGYTFGSGTRLTVV.

The table lists this clone with a few counts. The rearrangement links TRBV19 to TRBJ2-1; the match to TRBD2 covers 10 bases. The CDR3 length is 15 residues. Germline CDR1 LNHDA, CDR2 SQIVND (reference sequence). V was clipped by 1 base and J by 9 bases; unmatched bases: 6. The CDR3 spells CASSIVLAGLGEQFF. The DNA for the CDR3 is TGTGCCAGTAGTATAGTACTAGCGGGATTGGGTGAGCAGTTCTTC.

V and J are TRBV5-5 and TRBJ2-1; 7 nucleotides match TRBD1. The CDR3 consists of 16 residues. V trimming: 3 bases; J trimming: 5 bases; junction bases outside the gene matches: 11. Per germline, CDR1 SGHKS and CDR2 YYEKEE (reference sequence). The CDR3 spells CASSSKGQIPHNEQFF. The DNA for the CDR3 is TGTGCCAGCAGCTCAAAGGGACAGATTCCCCACAATGAGCAGTTCTTC.

This chain links TRBV4-1 with TRBJ2-2; D is undetermined. The CDR3 length is 12 residues. Deletions cut 4 bases from V and 2 bases from J, with 2 bases between. Looked up from germline, CDR1 is MGHRA and CDR2 is YSYEKL. The CDR3 is CASSPNTGELFF. CDR3 nucleotides: TGCGCCAGCAGCCCTAACACCGGGGAGCTGTTTTTT.

This rearrangement joins TRBV7-3 to TRBJ2-1; maybe TRBD2 (5 bases). Germline CDR1 SGHTA, CDR2 FQGTGA. V shed 0 bases and J shed 9 bases, with 6 bases lying between them. The CDR3 is 12 residues long. The CDR3 nucleotides read TGTGCCAGCAGCTTAACAGAGGGTGAGCAGTTCTTC. Translation: CASSLTEGEQFF.

The CDR3, as DNA: TGCGCCAGCAGCTTGGTGCCCGGCGGGTCCAATGAGCAGTTCTTC. This codes for CASSLVPGGSNEQFF. The V gene is TRBV5-1, the J gene TRBJ2-1, with D perhaps matching TRBD2 (5 bases). The V end lost 0 bases, the J end lost 6 bases, and 13 bases lay between the germline ends. Germline V gene data show CDR1 as SGHRS and CDR2 as YFSETQ. The CDR3 runs to 15 residues.

The CDR3 nucleotides are TGTGCCAGTAGTGTACTAGCGGGAGATGAGACCCAGTACTTC. Amino acids: CASSVLAGDETQYF. The rearrangement joins TRBV19 to TRBJ2-5; 11 nucleotides align to TRBD2. The V gene's germline CDR1 is LNHDA and CDR2 SQIVND (reference sequence). With V trimmed by 5 bases and J by 5 bases, 4 bases remained unmatched. This CDR3 has 14 residues.